Sequencing of this T cell receptor beta chain was carried out in a study of control samples from healthy donors and cancer patients (dated by TCRdb to 2019 to 2021). Library method: the immunoSEQ multiplex PCR assay. The source is immuneACCESS, and TCRdb retained only in-frame sequences with V and J called. Part of the clones is not carried over; for the studies checked, unresolved V genes explain less than half of this, and the remainder is unexplained. Here the sample has 100,000 to 150,000 clones; roughly 89% occur a single time. Of the sample, 5.5% is held by the ten largest clones. The germline V gene gives CDR1 as SNHLY and CDR2 as FYNNEI. The V end loses 7 bases and the J end loses 0 bases, and a stretch of 9 bases separates them. The cysteine opens and the phenylalanine closes a CDR3 of 14 amino acids. Just the 42-base CDR3 DNA is kept, in frame starting at base 1. This clone was seen once. Its cognate antigen has yet to be identified. No base quality values were provided; no much bigger clone lies one nucleotide off.

The chain is assembled from TRBV2 and TRBJ2-2, with the D gene call left open. This receptor was taken from a man aged 18 to 29 in good health. Sequenced material: blood. Here the CDR3 is given as CASKADANTGELFF. The nucleotide sequence is TGTGCCAGCAAGGCGGACGCGAACACCGGGGAGCTGTTTTTT.